Listed below are T cell receptor beta chains from one sample, sequenced in a study of blood T cells in healthy people across ages. TCRdb re-analysed the 5' RACE reads in MiXCR, keeping a single row per CDR3 protein. The table has hundreds of thousands of distinct CDR3 sequences, roughly 50% seen once. The sequenced sample was blood. The receptors stem from a man aged 25-45 years in good health. Both conserved end residues are part of each CDR3. Fields, in order: V gene, J gene, CDR3 length, CDR3 protein.

TRBV2	TRBJ2-5	13	CASSEVGRETQYF
TRBV4-2	TRBJ2-4	19	CASSQDPTRGSIAKNTQYF
TRBV7-8	TRBJ2-1	16	CASSLVEWRGPNEQFF
TRBV29-1	TRBJ2-3	12	CSARGGADTQYF
TRBV7-9	TRBJ1-4	14	CASSNAASNEKLFF
TRBV5-6	TRBJ2-7	11	CASSLQGSQYF
TRBV7-9	TRBJ2-5	14	CASSPRDAPETQYF
TRBV4-2	NA	16	CTSSRRLAGDRYEQYF
TRBV11-2	TRBJ2-3	16	CASSPRPGPYTDTQYF
TRBV4-1	TRBJ1-2	13	CATQGGEYYGYTF
TRBV12-3/TRBV12-4	TRBJ1-4	13	CASSSTEDEKLFF
TRBV29-1	TRBJ2-7	12	CSVVDITYEQYF
TRBV7-9	TRBJ2-3	13	CASSAGVSDTQYF
TRBV7-9	TRBJ2-2	19	CASSGFGTSGGAAIGELFF
TRBV6-5	TRBJ1-1	15	CASSYSDRGRTEAFF
TRBV29-1	TRBJ2-7	13	CSVVRTNSYEQYF
TRBV7-2	TRBJ2-3	18	CASSPRTSGGSSTDTQYF
TRBV4-2	NA	16	CASSQETTFAYNEQYF
TRBV27	TRBJ1-2	13	CASSLAGNDGYTF
TRBV21-1	TRBJ2-6	17	CASSKEVDGSGANVLTF
TRBV4-3	TRBJ2-7	14	CASSQGLGQGEQYF
TRBV5-1	TRBJ1-4	14	CASSSQGSREKLFF
TRBV7-8	TRBJ1-5	17	CASSLDVPTDYNQPQHF
TRBV5-8	TRBJ2-7	17	CASSLSGLGLHSYEQYF
TRBV6-6	TRBJ2-7	13	CASGDREAYEQYF
TRBV4-3	TRBJ1-2	15	CASSQEGQPTSGYTF
TRBV20-1	TRBJ1-2	15	CSARETGKRDYGYTF
TRBV6-5	TRBJ1-4	14	CASRLDRGDEKLFF
TRBV11-3	TRBJ2-1	16	CASSPGRGRDYNEQFF
TRBV27	TRBJ2-3	13	CASWGRAGDTQYF
TRBV6-2/TRBV6-3	TRBJ2-5	16	CASSSEEDRTKEAQYF
TRBV12-3/TRBV12-4	TRBJ1-2	15	CASSLGGQGTYGYTF
TRBV3-1	TRBJ1-2	16	CASSQVGTGKNCGYTF
TRBV7-3	TRBJ2-2	13	CASSLNEVGELFF